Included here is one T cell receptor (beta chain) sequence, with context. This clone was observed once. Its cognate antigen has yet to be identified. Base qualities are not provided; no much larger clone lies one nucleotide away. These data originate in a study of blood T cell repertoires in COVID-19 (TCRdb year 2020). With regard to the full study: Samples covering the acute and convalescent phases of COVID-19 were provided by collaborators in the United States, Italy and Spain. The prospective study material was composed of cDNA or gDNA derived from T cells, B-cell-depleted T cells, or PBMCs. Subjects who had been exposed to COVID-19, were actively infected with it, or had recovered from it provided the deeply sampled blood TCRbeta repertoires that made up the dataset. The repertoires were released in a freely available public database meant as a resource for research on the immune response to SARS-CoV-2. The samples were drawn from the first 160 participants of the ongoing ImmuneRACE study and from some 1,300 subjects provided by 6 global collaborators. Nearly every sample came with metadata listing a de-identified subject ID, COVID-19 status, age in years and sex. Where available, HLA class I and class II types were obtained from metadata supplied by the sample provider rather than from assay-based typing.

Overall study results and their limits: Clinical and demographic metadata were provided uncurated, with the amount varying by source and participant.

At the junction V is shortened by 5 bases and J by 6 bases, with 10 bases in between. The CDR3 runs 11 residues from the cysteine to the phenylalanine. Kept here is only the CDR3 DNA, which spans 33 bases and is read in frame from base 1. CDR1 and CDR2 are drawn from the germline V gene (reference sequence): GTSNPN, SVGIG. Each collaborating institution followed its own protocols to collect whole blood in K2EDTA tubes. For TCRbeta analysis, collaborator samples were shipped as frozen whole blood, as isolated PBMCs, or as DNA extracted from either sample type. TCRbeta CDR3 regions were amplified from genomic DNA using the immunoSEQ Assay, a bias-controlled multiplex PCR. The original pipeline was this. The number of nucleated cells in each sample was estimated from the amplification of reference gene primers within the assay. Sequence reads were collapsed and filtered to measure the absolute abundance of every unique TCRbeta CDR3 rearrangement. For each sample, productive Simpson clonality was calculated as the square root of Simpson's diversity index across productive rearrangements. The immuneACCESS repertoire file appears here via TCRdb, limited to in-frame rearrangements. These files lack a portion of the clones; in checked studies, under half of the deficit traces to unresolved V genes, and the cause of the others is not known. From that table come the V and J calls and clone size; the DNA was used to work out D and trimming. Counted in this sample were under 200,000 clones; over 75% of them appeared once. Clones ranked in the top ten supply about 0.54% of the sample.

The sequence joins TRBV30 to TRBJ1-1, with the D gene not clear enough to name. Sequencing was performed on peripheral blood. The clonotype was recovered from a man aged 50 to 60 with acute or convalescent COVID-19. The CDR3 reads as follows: CAWAYGAEAFF. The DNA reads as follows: TGTGCCTGGGCCTACGGGGCTGAAGCTTTCTTT.